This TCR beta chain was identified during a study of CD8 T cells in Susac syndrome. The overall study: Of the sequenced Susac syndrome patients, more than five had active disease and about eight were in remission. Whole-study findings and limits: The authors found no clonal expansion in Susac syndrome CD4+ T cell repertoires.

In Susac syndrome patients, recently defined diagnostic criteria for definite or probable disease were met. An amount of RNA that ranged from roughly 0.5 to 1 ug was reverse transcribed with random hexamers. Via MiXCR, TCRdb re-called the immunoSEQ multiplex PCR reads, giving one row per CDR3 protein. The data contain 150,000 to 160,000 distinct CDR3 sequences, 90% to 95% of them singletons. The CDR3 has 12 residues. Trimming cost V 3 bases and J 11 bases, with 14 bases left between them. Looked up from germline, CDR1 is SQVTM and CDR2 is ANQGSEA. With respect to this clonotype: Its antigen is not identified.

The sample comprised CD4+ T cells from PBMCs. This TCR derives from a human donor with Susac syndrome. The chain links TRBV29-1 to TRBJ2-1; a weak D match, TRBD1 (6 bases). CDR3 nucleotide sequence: TGCAGCGTTGATTCCGCCGGGACAAAGCAGTTCTTC. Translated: CSVDSAGTKQFF.